A single sample gave rise to the 21 T cell receptor beta chains below, sequenced in a study of TIL therapy for anti-PD-1-resistant metastatic lung cancer. The immunoSEQ assay was v3. Repertoires were generated with immunoSEQ multiplex PCR, while TCRdb's copy carries only in-frame clones and drops some. Here the sample spans roughly 54,000 clones, roughly 91% being singletons. Time point denoted: pre-treatment sample, taken before nivolumab and TIL therapy. Material: blood, obtained at baseline. The receptors come from a person between 25 and 80 years old with non-small cell lung cancer.

The chain employs TRBV5-6 and TRBJ2-7, with 8 bases that match TRBD2. The junction had 3 bases not matched to a gene; V was cut back by 6 bases and J by 1 base. Germline V lookup: CDR1 SGHDT, CDR2 YYEEEE. The CDR3 sequence is 13 residues long. The CDR3 region is CASTGRVSYEQYF. For the CDR3, the DNA is TGTGCCAGCACCGGGAGGGTTTCCTACGAGCAGTACTTC. The full variable domain, its missing parts supplied by reference TRBV5-6 and TRBJ2-7, is DAGVTQSPTHLIKTRGQQVTLRCSPKSGHDTVSWYQQALGQGPQFIFQYYEEEERQRGNFPDRFSGHQFPNYSSELNVNALLLGDSALYLCASTGRVSYEQYFGPGTRLTVT.

The chain couples TRBV30 to TRBJ2-3; 8 bases line up with TRBD2. The CDR3 is 14 residues long. Germline V lookup: CDR1 GTSNPN, CDR2 SVGIG (reference sequence). Trimming removed 0 bases from V and 2 bases from J; junction bases left unmatched: 1. The CDR3 DNA follows: TGTGCCTGGAGTGTTAGCGGGACCACAGATACGCAGTATTTT. Its translation: CAWSVSGTTDTQYF. Using reference TRBV30 and TRBJ2-3 for the parts outside the CDR3, the full variable domain is SQTIHQWPATLVQPVGSPLSLECTVEGTSNPNLYWYRQAAGRGLQLLFYSVGIGQISSEVPQNLSASRPQDRQFILSSKKLLLSDSGFYLCAWSVSGTTDTQYFGPGTRLTVL.

The CDR3 DNA follows: TGTGCCAGTAGTATTTCTCTAGACAGGAACACTGAAGCTTTCTTT. Translating it yields CASSISLDRNTEAFF. The chain carries TRBV19 and TRBJ1-1, with D maybe TRBD1 (5 bases). Per germline, CDR1 LNHDA and CDR2 SQIVND (reference sequence). CDR3 size: 15 residues. The V and J ends lost 3 bases and 1 base respectively, with 12 bases between them. Using reference TRBV19 and TRBJ1-1 for the parts outside the CDR3, the full variable domain is DGGITQSPKYLFRKEGQNVTLSCEQNLNHDAMYWYRQDPGQGLRLIYYSQIVNDFQKGDIAEGYSVSREKKESFPLTVTSAQKNPTAFYLCASSISLDRNTEAFFGQGTRLTVV.

The rearrangement uses TRBV28 and TRBJ1-2, with 8 bases aligning to TRBD1. The CDR3 is 17 residues long. Trimming at V came to 2 bases and at J to 1 base, leaving 9 bases not matched to a gene. The germline CDR1 and CDR2 sequences are MDHEN and SYDVKM. The CDR3 DNA follows: TGTGCCAGCAGTTTAGGGTCCACAGGGGGTGATAACTATGGCTACACCTTC. Protein: CASSLGSTGGDNYGYTF.

The V and J genes are TRBV28 and TRBJ2-2; D might be TRBD1 (6 bases). The germline gives CDR1 MDHEN, CDR2 SYDVKM. The CDR3 spans 15 residues. The V end was cut by 4 bases, the J end by 3 bases, with 12 bases between. CDR3 sequence (DNA): TGTGCCAGCAGTTCTCCAGGGGATTACACCGGGGAGCTGTTTTTT. Translation gives CASSSPGDYTGELFF.

This sequence joins TRBV10-2 and TRBJ2-7; perhaps TRBD2 as D (6 bases). The CDR3 totals 14 residues. Trimming took off 8 bases at V and 6 bases at J, with 20 bases between the two ends. Germline V gives CDR1 WSHSY, CDR2 SAAADI. The CDR3 loop is CASEEGYETGEQYF. Here the CDR3 DNA reads TGCGCCAGCGAGGAGGGTTATGAGACGGGCGAGCAGTACTTC.

The gene calls are TRBV5-6 and TRBJ2-2; maybe TRBD2 (7 bases). The V and J ends lost 2 bases and 3 bases respectively, with 11 bases between them. The CDR3 has 15 amino acids. The germline gives CDR1 SGHDT, CDR2 YYEEEE. CDR3 sequence reads: CASSFEGGYTGELFF. The CDR3, as DNA: TGTGCCAGCAGCTTTGAGGGGGGGTACACCGGGGAGCTGTTTTTT.

V gene TRBV18 combines with J gene TRBJ2-5; D is perhaps TRBD1 (6 bases). The germline V and J ends were trimmed by 6 bases and 2 bases, with 13 bases remaining between them. This CDR3 is 14 amino acids long. Germline V gene lookup returns CDR1 KGHSH and CDR2 LQKENI. The CDR3 spells CASSPPGQQETQYF. The CDR3, as DNA: TGTGCCAGCTCCCCGCCTGGACAGCAAGAGACCCAGTACTTC.

The chain combines TRBV27 with TRBJ2-7; 8 bases map to TRBD1. Germline CDR1 MNHEY, CDR2 SMNVEV (reference sequence). V trimming: 0 bases; J trimming: 6 bases; junction bases outside the gene matches: 7. The CDR3 contains 15 residues. CDR3 sequence (DNA): TGTGCCAGCAGTTTATCGAGGGCAGGGGGCCTCGAGCAGTACTTC. This encodes CASSLSRAGGLEQYF.

This rearrangement joins TRBV6-4 to TRBJ2-1; 9 bases align to TRBD2. Germline-derived CDR1 and CDR2 are MRHNA and SNTAGT. After removal of 6 bases from V and 5 bases from J, the junction contained 5 bases not matched to a gene. CDR3 size: 14 residues. The CDR3 is CASRKGLANNEQFF. CDR3 coding DNA: TGTGCCAGCAGGAAAGGACTAGCGAACAATGAGCAGTTCTTC.

The rearrangement links TRBV29-1 to TRBJ1-3; TRBD1 matches 9 bases. There are 13 residues in the CDR3. The J segment lost 4 bases and the V segment lost 7 bases, leaving 5 bases of the junction unmatched. Germline-derived CDR1 and CDR2 are SQVTM and ANQGSEA. CDR3: CSGGTGKGNTIYF. The CDR3 region has the DNA TGCAGCGGGGGGACAGGGAAAGGAAACACCATATATTTT.

This chain uses TRBV28 with TRBJ1-6; 11 nucleotides agree with TRBD1. V dropped 6 bases and J dropped 0; count of bases not matched to a gene: 10. Germline lookup yields CDR1 MDHEN and CDR2 SYDVKM. The CDR3 contains 19 residues. The CDR3 sequence is CASSPRTGGYNSYNSPLHF. CDR3 DNA sequence: TGTGCCAGCAGCCCCCGGACAGGGGGCTATAACTCCTATAATTCACCCCTCCACTTT.

The rearrangement uses TRBV7-3 and TRBJ1-2; 10 bases match TRBD1. With 5 bases clipped from V and 4 bases from J, the junction kept 4 bases outside the gene matches. The germline V gene has CDR1 SGHTA and CDR2 FQGTGA. There are 14 residues in the CDR3. CDR3 in DNA: TGTGCCAGCAGCCCGACAGGGGGCTTCTATGGCTACACCTTC. It encodes CASSPTGGFYGYTF.

The chain joins TRBV5-4 to TRBJ1-1; 7 bases agree with TRBD1. The CDR3 length is 15 residues. CDR1 and CDR2 from the germline V gene are SGHNT and YYREEE (reference sequence). The V gene end was trimmed by 4 bases and the J gene end by 5 bases; junction bases not matched to a gene: 11. Here the CDR3 reads CASSHALGGATEAFF. The DNA for the CDR3 is TGTGCCAGCAGCCATGCCCTAGGGGGCGCAACTGAAGCTTTCTTT.

The V and J genes are TRBV11-3 and TRBJ2-1, with D possibly TRBD1 on 6 matching bases. Trimming shortened V by 6 bases and J by 9 bases, and 15 bases separated the two germline ends. Germline V gene sequence: CDR1 SGHNT, CDR2 YENEEA. CDR3 length equals 13 residues. The DNA of the CDR3 is TGTGCCAGCAGTCTTACCAGGGGAAGTGAGCAGTTCTTC. This sequence encodes CASSLTRGSEQFF.

The CDR3 bases are TGTGCCAGCAGCGCAGGCCTCAGGGGTGATTCACCCCTCCACTTT. Translation: CASSAGLRGDSPLHF. This chain uses TRBV3-1 (or the pseudogene TRBV3-2) with TRBJ1-6; TRBD1 is a possible D gene (6 bases). CDR1 is LGHDT and CDR2 is YNNKEL in the germline V gene (reference sequence). The V and J ends lost 5 bases and 8 bases respectively, with 16 bases between them. This CDR3 contains 15 residues.

The J gene is TRBJ1-1, the V gene TRBV6-6, with TRBD1 matching 12 bases. With V trimmed by 6 bases and J by 8 bases, 7 bases remained unmatched. The CDR3 totals 14 residues. Looked up from germline, CDR1 is MNHNY and CDR2 is SVGAGI (reference sequence). CDR3 loop: CASRPPGQGAEAFF. DNA for the CDR3: TGTGCCAGCAGGCCCCCGGGACAGGGGGCGGAAGCTTTCTTT.

The chain recombines TRBV2 with TRBJ1-1; maybe TRBD1 (6 bases). The germline gives CDR1 SNHLY, CDR2 FYNNEI. Trimming took off 4 bases at V and 4 bases at J, with 13 bases between the two ends. This CDR3 contains 14 residues. Here the CDR3 reads CASSVNRVGTEAFF. CDR3 in DNA: TGTGCCAGCAGTGTTAACAGGGTGGGCACTGAAGCTTTCTTT.

This clone was detected only once. CDR3 nucleotides: TGTGCCAGCAGTCCTAGCGGGAGGGCCACAGATACGCAGTATTTT. Its protein product is CASSPSGRATDTQYF. This chain uses TRBV7-3 with TRBJ2-3, with TRBD2 matching over 12 bases. The CDR3 is 15 amino acids. V lost 6 bases and J lost 2; bases outside the gene matches: 3. Germline-derived CDR1 and CDR2 are SGHTA and FQGTGA.

V usage is TRBV2 and J usage is TRBJ1-5; unclear D gene. The CDR3 is made up of 15 amino acids. CDR1 SNHLY and CDR2 FYNNEI come from the germline V gene. The V and J ends lost 2 bases and 0 bases respectively, with 8 bases between them. The CDR3: CASSERGVSNQPQHF. CDR3 bases: TGTGCCAGCAGTGAACGGGGAGTTAGCAATCAGCCCCAGCATTTT.

The chain couples TRBV28 to TRBJ2-7, with D possibly TRBD2 on 6 matching bases. This CDR3 spans 15 amino acids. V was clipped by 5 bases and J by 6 bases, with 20 bases between them. Germline CDR1 MDHEN, CDR2 SYDVKM. The CDR3 loop reads CASSPVSEGRGEQYF. The CDR3, as DNA: TGTGCCAGCAGTCCGGTTAGCGAAGGGCGGGGCGAGCAGTACTTC.